This T cell receptor (beta chain) originates from a study of PD-L1 blockade in urothelial cancer (dated by TCRdb to between 2016 and 2019). Regarding the complete study: Therapy was started in the mid-2010s for all patients, and atezolizumab 1,200 mg was administered intravenously every 3 weeks. Twenty-five of 29 patients were males with bladder-origin urothelial cancer, and 18 of 29 reported a prior smoking history. Patients had an ECOG performance status of 0 or 1 and had received between 0 and 3 prior chemotherapy regimens. Blood samples were analyzed at two time points: 3 weeks after treatment start (second dose) and 6 weeks after treatment start. Blood samples gave a median of around 140,000 T cells and roughly 83,000 unique TCRs, with a median clonality of about 0.078. The study was an exploratory multi-omic analysis of somatic, immune and clinical correlates of response to PD-L1 blockade with atezolizumab in urothelial cancer. Pretreatment tumor samples and matched peripheral blood, collected serially before and after atezolizumab treatment, underwent TCR sequencing. Progression-free survival longer than 6 months counted as durable clinical benefit, and TCR features were additionally tested against both progression-free and overall survival. In the same patients, whole exome sequencing and RNA sequencing of pretreatment tumors were performed in addition to TCR sequencing. Durable clinical benefit was achieved by nine patients and was not achieved by 20 patients. Just over 28 patients had pretreatment blood TCR-seq, roughly 25 had at least one posttreatment blood collection, and roughly 25 had tumor TCR-seq. Study-wide conclusions, independent of this receptor: Because of the small sample size (n ≈ 27) and the many exploratory analyses performed, the results are intended to be regarded as hypothesis-generating. A pretreatment peripheral blood TCR clonality below the median was linked to improved progression-free and overall survival. Among patients with durable benefit, tumor-associated TCR clones showed greater expansion in peripheral blood 3 weeks after treatment started (n ≈ 23, p = 0.022).

To estimate absolute template abundance from read counts, synthetic TCR analog templates were spiked into each PCR. TCRbeta CDR3 regions were amplified from genomic DNA with bias-controlled V and J gene primers using the immunoSEQ assay. Sequencing of rearranged TCRbeta segments was done at approximately 20X coverage. The original pipeline was this. Clustering was used to correct sequencing errors, and CDR3s were annotated against IMGT so that V, D and J genes could be assigned. Only productive TCRbeta rearrangements were used in downstream analyses, excluding out-of-frame or stop-codon sequences. To compute clonality, Shannon entropy was normalized by the log of the number of unique productive sequences and then subtracted from one. Fisher's exact test with Benjamini-Hochberg correction, at a threshold of adjusted p below 0.01, was used to find clones that differed between time points or between blood and tumor. Drawn from immuneACCESS, this table holds only the in-frame rearrangements with V and J called that TCRdb kept. Clones are partly lost; checked studies trace under half to an unresolved V gene and leave the rest unexplained. V and J calls plus clone size are reproduced from that table; the DNA served to infer D and trimming. The sample table lists some 52,000 clones, approximately 80% of them with a count of one. The ten largest clones capture 3% to 4% of the sample.

About this clone itself: Which antigen it targets is not known. Base-call qualities are not available, and no considerably larger clone is one nucleotide away.

Via the germline V gene, CDR1 is MNHNS and CDR2 SASEGT. The CDR3 measures 16 amino acids from cysteine to phenylalanine. Only the CDR3 region is kept as DNA, spanning 48 bases read in frame from base 1. Cut back by 2 bases and 0 bases, the V and J ends lie 10 bases apart. The cohort comprised around 30 patients with locally advanced or metastatic urothelial carcinoma treated at Memorial Sloan Kettering on a trial protocol. Peripheral blood mononuclear cells were collected pretreatment and during treatment, at between 1 and 8 total time points per patient. The Qiagen DNeasy Blood extraction kit was used to purify genomic DNA from total PBMCs and from tumor samples. Collected pretreatment and during treatment, PBMCs were isolated and stored as previously described.

The sequence joins TRBV6-1 to TRBJ2-2; the D gene cannot be resolved reliably. The source is a man between 65 and 85 years old with urothelial cancer. The sample was PBMCs, taken around atezolizumab (anti-PD-L1) treatment. The CDR3 region: CASSELPPPNTGELFF. The nucleotide sequence reads as follows: TGTGCCAGCAGTGAACTACCACCTCCGAACACCGGGGAGCTGTTTTTT.